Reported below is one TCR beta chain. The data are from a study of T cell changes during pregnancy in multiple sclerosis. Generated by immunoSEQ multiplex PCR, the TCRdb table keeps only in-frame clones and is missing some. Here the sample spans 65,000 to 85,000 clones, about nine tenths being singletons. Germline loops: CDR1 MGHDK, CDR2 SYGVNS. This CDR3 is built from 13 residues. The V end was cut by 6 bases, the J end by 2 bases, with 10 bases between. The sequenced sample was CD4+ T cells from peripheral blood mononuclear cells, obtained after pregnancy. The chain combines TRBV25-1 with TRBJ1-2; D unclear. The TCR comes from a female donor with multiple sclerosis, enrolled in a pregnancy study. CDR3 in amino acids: CASRPSGNYGYTF. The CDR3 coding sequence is TGTGCCAGCAGGCCTTCCGGGAACTATGGCTACACCTTC.